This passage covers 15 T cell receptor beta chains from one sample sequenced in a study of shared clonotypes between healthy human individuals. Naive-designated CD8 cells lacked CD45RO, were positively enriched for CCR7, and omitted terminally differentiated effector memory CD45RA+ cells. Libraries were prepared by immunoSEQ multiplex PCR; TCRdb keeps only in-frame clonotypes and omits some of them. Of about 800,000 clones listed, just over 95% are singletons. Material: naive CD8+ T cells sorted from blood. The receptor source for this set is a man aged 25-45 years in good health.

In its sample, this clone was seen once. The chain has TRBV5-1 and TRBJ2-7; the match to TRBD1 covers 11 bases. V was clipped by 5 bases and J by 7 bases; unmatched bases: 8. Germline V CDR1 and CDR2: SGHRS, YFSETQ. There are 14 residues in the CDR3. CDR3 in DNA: TGCGCCAGCAGACTGGACAGGGGGCAGAGGGAGCAGTACTTC. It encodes CASRLDRGQREQYF.

The CDR3 sequence: CASSAGLAGGSSYEQYF. The CDR3 DNA follows: TGTGCCAGCAGCGCCGGACTAGCGGGAGGTTCTTCCTACGAGCAGTACTTC. V is TRBV7-9 and J is TRBJ2-7, with 14 bases aligning to TRBD2. V shed 5 bases and J 1 base; nucleotides not matched to a gene: 7. From germline, CDR1 is SEHNR and CDR2 FQNEAQ (reference sequence). The CDR3 consists of 17 residues.

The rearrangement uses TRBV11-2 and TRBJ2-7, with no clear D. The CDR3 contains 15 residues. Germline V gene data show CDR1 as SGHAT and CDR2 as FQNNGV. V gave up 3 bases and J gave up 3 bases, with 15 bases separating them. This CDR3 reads CASSFGLPGVYEQYF. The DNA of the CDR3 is TGTGCCAGCAGCTTCGGGCTCCCCGGCGTCTACGAGCAGTACTTC.

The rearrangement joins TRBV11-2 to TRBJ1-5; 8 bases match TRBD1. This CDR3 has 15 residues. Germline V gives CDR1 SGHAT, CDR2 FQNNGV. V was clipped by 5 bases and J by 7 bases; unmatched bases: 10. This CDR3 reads CASSITGTGDQPQHF. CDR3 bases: TGTGCCAGCAGCATTACCGGGACAGGAGACCAGCCCCAGCATTTT.

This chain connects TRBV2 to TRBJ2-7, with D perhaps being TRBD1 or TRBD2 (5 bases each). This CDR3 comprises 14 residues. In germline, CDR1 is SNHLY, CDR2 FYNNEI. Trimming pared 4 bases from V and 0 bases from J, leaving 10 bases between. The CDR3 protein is CASSGGFGSYEQYF. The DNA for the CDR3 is TGTGCCAGCAGTGGGGGGTTCGGCTCCTACGAGCAGTACTTC.

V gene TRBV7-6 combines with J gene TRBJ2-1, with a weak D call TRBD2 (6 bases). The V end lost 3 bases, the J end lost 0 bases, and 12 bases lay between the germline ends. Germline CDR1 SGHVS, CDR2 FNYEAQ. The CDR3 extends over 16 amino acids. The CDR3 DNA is TGTGCCAGCAGCTTCACCGGGAGTAGCTCCTACAATGAGCAGTTCTTC. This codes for CASSFTGSSSYNEQFF.

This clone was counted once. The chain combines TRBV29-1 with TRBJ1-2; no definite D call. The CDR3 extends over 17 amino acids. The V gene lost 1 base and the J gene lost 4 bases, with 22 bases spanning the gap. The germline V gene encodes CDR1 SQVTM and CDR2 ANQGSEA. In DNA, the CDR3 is TGCAGCGTTGAAGCGGTGGTAGCAGGAGTTATCGGCTATGGCTACACCTTC. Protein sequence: CSVEAVVAGVIGYGYTF.

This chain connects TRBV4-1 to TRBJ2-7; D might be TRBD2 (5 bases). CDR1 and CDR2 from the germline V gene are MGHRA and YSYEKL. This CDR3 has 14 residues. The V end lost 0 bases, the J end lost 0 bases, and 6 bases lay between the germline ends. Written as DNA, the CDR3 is TGCGCCAGCAGCCAAGATGACTACTCCTACGAGCAGTACTTC. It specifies CASSQDDYSYEQYF.

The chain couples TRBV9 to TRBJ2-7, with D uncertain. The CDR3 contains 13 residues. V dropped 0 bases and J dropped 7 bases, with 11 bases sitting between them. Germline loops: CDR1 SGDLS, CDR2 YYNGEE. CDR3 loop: CASSVGLGREQYF. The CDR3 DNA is TGTGCCAGCAGCGTAGGGCTGGGAAGGGAGCAGTACTTC. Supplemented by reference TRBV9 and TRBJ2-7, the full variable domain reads DSGVTQTPKHLITATGQRVTLRCSPRSGDLSVYWYQQSLDQGLQFLIQYYNGEERAKGNILERFSAQQFPDLHSELNLSSLELGDSALYFCASSVGLGREQYFGPGTRLTVT.

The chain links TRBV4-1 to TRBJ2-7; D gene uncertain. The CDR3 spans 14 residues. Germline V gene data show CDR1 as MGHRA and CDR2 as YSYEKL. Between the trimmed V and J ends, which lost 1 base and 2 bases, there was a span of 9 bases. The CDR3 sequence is CASSQVGVTYEQYF. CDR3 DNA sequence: TGCGCCAGCAGCCAAGTCGGTGTAACCTACGAGCAGTACTTC.

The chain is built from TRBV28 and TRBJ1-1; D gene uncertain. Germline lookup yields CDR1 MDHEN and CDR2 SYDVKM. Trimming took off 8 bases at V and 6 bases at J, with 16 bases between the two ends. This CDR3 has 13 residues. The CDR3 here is CASHMAGSAEAFF. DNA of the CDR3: TGTGCCAGCCACATGGCTGGGTCGGCTGAAGCTTTCTTT.

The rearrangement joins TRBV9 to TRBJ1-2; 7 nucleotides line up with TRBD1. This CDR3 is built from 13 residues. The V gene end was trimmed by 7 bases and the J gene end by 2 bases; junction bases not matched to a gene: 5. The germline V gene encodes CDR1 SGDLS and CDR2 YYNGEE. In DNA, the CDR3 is TGTGCCAGCGGAACGACAGGGAACTATGGCTACACCTTC. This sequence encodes CASGTTGNYGYTF.

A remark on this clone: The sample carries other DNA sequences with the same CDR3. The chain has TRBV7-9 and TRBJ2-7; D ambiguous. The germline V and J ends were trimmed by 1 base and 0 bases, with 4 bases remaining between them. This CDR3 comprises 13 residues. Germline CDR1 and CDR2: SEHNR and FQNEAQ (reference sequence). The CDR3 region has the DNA TGTGCCAGCAGCTTAGAGGACTCCTACGAGCAGTACTTC. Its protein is CASSLEDSYEQYF.

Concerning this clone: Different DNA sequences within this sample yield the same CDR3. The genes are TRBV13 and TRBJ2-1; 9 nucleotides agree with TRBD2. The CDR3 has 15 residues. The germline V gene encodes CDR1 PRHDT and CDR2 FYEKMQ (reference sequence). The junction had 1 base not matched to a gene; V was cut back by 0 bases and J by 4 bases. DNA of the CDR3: TGTGCCAGCAGCTTAGGTCTAGCGGGATACAATGAGCAGTTCTTC. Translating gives CASSLGLAGYNEQFF.

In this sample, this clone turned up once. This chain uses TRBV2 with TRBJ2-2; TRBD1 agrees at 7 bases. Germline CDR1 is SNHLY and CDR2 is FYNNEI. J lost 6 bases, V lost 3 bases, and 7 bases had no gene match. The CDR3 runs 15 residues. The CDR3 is CASSDQQGWAGELFF. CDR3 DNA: TGTGCCAGCAGTGACCAACAGGGGTGGGCCGGGGAGCTGTTTTTT.